Shown below are 17 T cell receptor beta chains from a single sample sequenced in a study of regulatory T cells in long-lasting Graves disease. Documented time point: newly diagnosed GD, antithyroid drugs for less than 3 months. PBMCs were the source of the RNA used for TCR sequencing. Relying on iRepertoire HTBI primers and Arm-PCR of CDR3 regions, the team built TCR beta libraries. One entry per CDR3 protein, called by TCRdb with MiXCR from the multiplex PCR reads. The repertoire holds 200,000 to 250,000 distinct CDR3 sequences, with roughly 19% as singletons. This same sample was also taken into another study, of T cells in Graves' hyperthyroidism and ophthalmopathy.

The sample here was peripheral blood mononuclear cells (PBMCs), taken at new diagnosis, from a patient treated with antithyroid drugs. These receptor sequences come from a woman aged 30 to 39 with Graves disease.

This clonotype appeared many times. The chain links TRBV2 to TRBJ1-2, with D perhaps TRBD1 (5 bases). There are 14 residues in the CDR3. The V end lost 5 bases, the J end lost 8 bases, and 18 bases lay between the germline ends. Germline assignment: CDR1 SNHLY and CDR2 FYNNEI. This CDR3 reads CASSFLREPEGYTF. CDR3 DNA: TGTGCCAGCAGTTTCCTCAGGGAGCCGGAAGGCTACACCTTC.

The chain recombines TRBV30 with TRBJ1-6; D remains unclear. The CDR3 totals 16 residues. V lost 0 bases to trimming and J lost 7 bases, with 16 bases between them. In germline, CDR1 is GTSNPN, CDR2 SVGIG (reference sequence). CDR3 amino acids: CAWSVPKGSKNSPLHF. In DNA form, the CDR3 reads TGTGCCTGGAGTGTACCGAAGGGTAGTAAGAATTCACCCCTCCACTTT. Full variable domain (missing parts from reference TRBV30 and TRBJ1-6): SQTIHQWPATLVQPVGSPLSLECTVEGTSNPNLYWYRQAAGRGLQLLFYSVGIGQISSEVPQNLSASRPQDRQFILSSKKLLLSDSGFYLCAWSVPKGSKNSPLHFGNGTRLTVT.

This clonotype was recorded many times. The rearrangement joins TRBV15 to TRBJ1-4; TRBD1 matches 12 bases. Trimming at V came to 3 bases and at J to 8 bases, leaving 7 bases not matched to a gene. This CDR3 is 16 amino acids long. Germline V gene data show CDR1 as LNHNV and CDR2 as YYDKDF (reference sequence). The CDR3 reads CATSSSGTGGLEKLFF. The CDR3 DNA follows: TGTGCCACCAGCAGCTCCGGGACAGGGGGCCTGGAAAAACTGTTTTTT.

Many counts were recorded for this clonotype. The chain recombines TRBV28 with TRBJ1-4, with 9 bases that match TRBD1. Germline CDR1 is MDHEN and CDR2 is SYDVKM. V shed 7 bases and J 4 bases; nucleotides not matched to a gene: 4. The CDR3 length is 14 residues. The CDR3 DNA reads as TGTGCCAGCATCCTGGACAGGGGTAATGAAAAACTGTTTTTT. It is translated as CASILDRGNEKLFF.

This clonotype was observed many times. The V gene is TRBV12-3 or TRBV12-4, the J gene TRBJ1-5; no reliable D call. This CDR3 has 15 residues. V gave up 5 bases and J gave up 0 bases, with 11 bases separating them. CDR3 amino acids: CASSVGPDSNQPQHF. The CDR3 DNA reads TGTGCCAGCAGTGTCGGACCCGATAGCAATCAGCCCCAGCATTTT.

This clonotype was seen at least ten times. The rearrangement joins TRBV24-1 to TRBJ2-7; D is unclear. Deletions cut 4 bases from V and 2 bases from J, with 11 bases between. From germline, CDR1 is KGHDR and CDR2 SFDVKD. CDR3 length: 14 amino acids. The CDR3 DNA reads as TGTGCCACCAGTGACCCGACAAGGACCTACGAGCAGTACTTC. It encodes CATSDPTRTYEQYF.

This clonotype has at least ten counts. V gene TRBV27 combines with J gene TRBJ1-3; D may be TRBD1 (5 bases). Trimming removed 6 bases at V and 0 bases at J, with 9 bases between. The CDR3 runs 14 residues. Germline loops: CDR1 MNHEY, CDR2 SMNVEV (reference sequence). The CDR3 protein is CASRDQGSGNTIYF. The CDR3 bases are TGTGCCAGCAGGGACCAGGGCTCTGGAAACACCATATATTTT.

This clonotype was found many times. The V gene is TRBV6-2 or TRBV6-3, the J gene TRBJ2-5; D gene unclear. Germline V gene sequence: CDR1 MNHEY, CDR2 SVGEGT. The CDR3 sequence is 13 residues long. V lost 7 bases, J lost 4 bases, and 13 bases lay in between. CDR3: CASKHHLTETQYF. The CDR3 nucleotides read TGTGCCAGCAAGCACCACTTAACAGAGACCCAGTACTTC.

This clonotype has a count of ten or more. This rearrangement joins TRBV6-1 to TRBJ1-2, with TRBD1 matching 11 bases. The J segment lost 1 base and the V segment lost 5 bases, leaving 9 bases of the junction unmatched. CDR1 and CDR2 from the germline V gene are MNHNS and SASEGT. This CDR3 has 17 residues. CDR3 loop: CASSTTGTGGFNYGYTF. CDR3 nucleotide sequence: TGTGCCAGCAGTACGACCGGGACAGGGGGTTTTAACTATGGCTACACCTTC.

There are many counts of this clonotype. This chain joins TRBV5-1 and TRBJ2-2; 11 bases are a match to TRBD2. This CDR3 region has 16 residues. CDR1 is SGHRS and CDR2 is YFSETQ in the germline V gene. Unmatched junction bases numbered 9, after V lost 7 bases and J lost 4 bases. The CDR3 protein is CASRTTSGTLTGELFF. The CDR3 nucleotides are TGCGCCAGCCGAACGACTAGCGGGACACTCACCGGGGAGCTGTTTTTT.

This clonotype was counted many times. V usage is TRBV20-1 and J usage is TRBJ2-3; D not resolved. Germline CDR1 reads DFQATT; CDR2 reads SNEGSKA (reference sequence). The length of the CDR3 is 14 residues. The germline V and J ends were trimmed by 6 bases and 3 bases, with 16 bases remaining between them. DNA of the CDR3: TGCAGTGCCGCCGCATGGCAAGCGACAGATACGCAGTATTTT. This gives the protein CSAAAWQATDTQYF.

This clonotype showed up many times. V and J are TRBV6-2 or TRBV6-3 and TRBJ2-3; D not certain. Germline V gives CDR1 MNHEY, CDR2 SVGEGT. The CDR3 spans 14 residues. V lost 6 bases to trimming and J lost 6 bases, with 16 bases between them. The CDR3: CASRTTLSEDTQYF. The CDR3 nucleotides are TGTGCCAGCAGAACCACACTGAGCGAGGATACGCAGTATTTT.

The sample holds many counts of this clonotype. The V gene is TRBV27, the J gene TRBJ2-7, with 7 nucleotides matching TRBD2. This CDR3 has 14 amino acids. J was trimmed by 1 base and V by 4 bases; bases with no gene match: 4. Germline CDR1 and CDR2: MNHEY and SMNVEV (reference sequence). CDR3 loop: CASSSTLASYEQYF. CDR3 in DNA: TGTGCCAGCAGTTCTACACTAGCGTCCTACGAGCAGTACTTC.

Many counts were recorded for this clonotype. The chain joins TRBV9 to TRBJ2-1; possibly TRBD2 for D (7 bases). V lost 0 bases, J lost 9 bases, and 16 bases lay in between. The CDR3 consists of 15 residues. Germline assignment: CDR1 SGDLS and CDR2 YYNGEE. The CDR3 DNA reads as TGTGCCAGCAGCGTAGCAGGACTAGGGGGTGGTGAGCAGTTCTTC. The encoded protein is CASSVAGLGGGEQFF.

The rearrangement joins TRBV11-1 to TRBJ2-4, with D perhaps TRBD2 (5 bases). CDR3 length: 14 residues. With 1 base removed from V and 8 bases from J, the gap between germline ends came to 12 bases. The germline V gene encodes CDR1 SGHAT and CDR2 FQDESV (reference sequence). The CDR3 sequence is CASSLGAARDIQYF. The CDR3 DNA reads as TGTGCCAGCAGCTTAGGGGCAGCGCGGGACATTCAGTACTTC.

The count of this clonotype is one. A much bigger clone sits one base away, suggesting this may be a read error. Because the CDR3 is missing its conserved closing phenylalanine or tryptophan, this is likely a read error. The genes are TRBV7-2 and TRBJ2-1; 9 bases line up with TRBD1. This CDR3 has 13 amino acids. The trim removed 4 bases at V and 13 bases at J, leaving 8 bases unmatched. Germline V gives CDR1 SGHTA, CDR2 FQGNSA. The CDR3 protein is CASSSNRDREQFS. In nucleotides, the CDR3 is TGTGCCAGCAGCTCTAACCGGGACAGGGAACAGTTCTCC.

This clonotype came up a few times. A read error may account for a junction end that differs from germline. This chain links TRBV11-3 with TRBJ2-3; unclear D gene. This CDR3 region has 11 residues. Germline assignment: CDR1 SGHNT and CDR2 YENEEA. CDR3 DNA sequence: TGTGCCAGTAGCTCCAAAGATACGCAGTATTTT. As protein: CASSSKDTQYF.